These 27 T cell receptor beta chains came from one sample sequenced in a study of lung T cells in sarcoidosis with Löfgren's syndrome. Using its own MiXCR run on the reads, TCRdb lists one record per CDR3 protein. The sample holds some 21,000 distinct CDR3 sequences, over 20% seen once. What was sequenced was CD4+ T cells from bronchoalveolar lavage. These receptors were collected from a human donor with sarcoidosis (Löfgren's syndrome or another form), or a control subject (not recorded which).

This clonotype was detected once. A read error may explain this, as a much larger clone is one base away. The chain links TRBV28 to TRBJ2-7; D perhaps matches TRBD1 (6 bases). Germline loops: CDR1 MDHEN, CDR2 SYDVKM. CDR3 length: 16 residues. This CDR3 reads CARSDHPGTPRSEQYF. CDR3 nucleotides: TGTGCCCGCAGTGATCACCCCGGGACACCAAGGTCCGAGCAGTACTTC.

This clonotype occurred a few times. V and J are TRBV19 and TRBJ1-3; D might be TRBD1 (5 bases). The CDR3 length is 14 residues. Trimming took off 7 bases at V and 8 bases at J, with 18 bases between the two ends. CDR1 LNHDA and CDR2 SQIVND come from the germline V gene (reference sequence). The CDR3 loop is CASNGGTHSDTIYF. The CDR3 nucleotides are TGTGCCAGTAACGGCGGGACTCACAGCGACACCATATATTTT. The whole variable domain, filled in from reference TRBV19 and TRBJ1-3, reads DGGITQSPKYLFRKEGQNVTLSCEQNLNHDAMYWYRQDPGQGLRLIYYSQIVNDFQKGDIAEGYSVSREKKESFPLTVTSAQKNPTAFYLCASNGGTHSDTIYFGEGSWLTVV.

Of note for this clonotype: A clone one base away is much larger, so this may be a read error. The chain links TRBV6-1 to TRBJ2-5, with 8 nucleotides matching TRBD1. CDR1 and CDR2 from the germline V gene are MNHNS and SASEGT. J lost 4 bases, V lost 8 bases, and 6 bases had no gene match. The CDR3 spans 13 residues. The CDR3 region is CASSRDRLETQYF. The CDR3 nucleotides read TGTGCCAGCTCCCGGGACAGGCTAGAGACCCAGTACTTC.

This clonotype was counted many times. The chain has TRBV5-1 and TRBJ1-1; a weak D match, TRBD1 (5 bases). This CDR3 is 10 amino acids long. Germline V gene lookup returns CDR1 SGHRS and CDR2 YFSETQ. V dropped 5 bases and J dropped 10 bases, with 9 bases sitting between them. This chain's CDR3 is CASRGERAFF. The CDR3 DNA follows: TGCGCCAGCAGGGGGGAGAGAGCTTTCTTT.

About this clonotype: This may arise from a read error, as a much more abundant clone is one base away. The chain recombines TRBV7-2 with TRBJ2-2; D assignment may be TRBD1 or TRBD2 (5 bases each). The CDR3 has 16 residues. Trimming shortened V by 2 bases and J by 4 bases, and 14 bases separated the two germline ends. Germline CDR1 and CDR2: SGHTA and FQGNSA. CDR3 sequence (DNA): TGTGCCAGCAGCTTAAGCCAGAGGGGTAGCACCGGGGAGCTGTTTTTT. Its translation is CASSLSQRGSTGELFF.

Ten or more counts support this clonotype. The genes are TRBV20-1 and TRBJ2-1, with TRBD1 identical over 9 bases. The CDR3 has 16 amino acids. Losses at the gene ends were 3 bases for V and 0 bases for J; bases not matched to a gene: 6. Looked up from germline, CDR1 is DFQATT and CDR2 is SNEGSKA (reference sequence). Here the CDR3 DNA reads TGCAGTGCTAGTTTCGACAGGGGGAACTCCTACAATGAGCAGTTCTTC. This gives the protein CSASFDRGNSYNEQFF.

The chain employs TRBV20-1 and TRBJ2-3; 9 bases are a match to TRBD1. V dropped 2 bases and J dropped 5; count of bases not matched to a gene: 14. The CDR3 is 17 amino acids. CDR1 and CDR2 from the germline V gene are DFQATT and SNEGSKA (reference sequence). The CDR3 spells CSARYLLRQGGLDTQYF. DNA for the CDR3: TGCAGTGCTAGATACCTTCTGAGACAGGGGGGTCTAGATACGCAGTATTTT.

This clonotype has ten or more counts. J is TRBJ2-5 and V is TRBV9, with 7 nucleotides matching TRBD2. The CDR3 runs to 14 residues. Germline CDR1 reads SGDLS; CDR2 reads YYNGEE. The V and J ends lost 0 bases and 4 bases, in that order; junction bases with no gene match: 3. CDR3 residues: CASSVGSGGETQYF. CDR3 bases: TGTGCCAGCAGCGTAGGATCGGGAGGAGAGACCCAGTACTTC.

This clonotype was counted between two and nine times. J is TRBJ2-7 and V is TRBV7-7; 8 bases agree with TRBD2. The CDR3 contains 15 residues. Germline CDR1 SSHAT, CDR2 FNYEAQ (reference sequence). This CDR3 reads CVSSLYWTSNAEQYF. CDR3 DNA sequence: TGTGTTAGCAGCTTATACTGGACTAGCAACGCCGAGCAGTACTTC.

This clonotype has ten or more counts. The chain uses TRBV28 and TRBJ1-6; D perhaps matches TRBD1 (6 bases). CDR3 length: 18 amino acids. V gave up 9 bases and J gave up 0 bases, with 21 bases separating them. The germline V gene encodes CDR1 MDHEN and CDR2 SYDVKM. The CDR3, as DNA: TGTGCCAGTTCCTGGCTAGGGACACAGAGCTCCTATAATTCACCCCTCCACTTT. As protein: CASSWLGTQSSYNSPLHF.

The rearrangement uses TRBV19 and TRBJ1-5; D gene uncertain. The germline CDR1 and CDR2 sequences are LNHDA and SQIVND (reference sequence). The CDR3 has 15 amino acids. V was cut by 5 bases and J by 2 bases, with 13 bases left in between. The CDR3 loop reads CASSFAGRGNQPQHF. CDR3 DNA sequence: TGTGCCAGTAGTTTCGCGGGGAGGGGCAATCAGCCCCAGCATTTT.

In the case of this clonotype: This could be a read error, since a much larger clone is one nucleotide away. Likely a read error: the CDR3 ends without its conserved phenylalanine or tryptophan. V usage is TRBV28 and J usage is TRBJ1-5; D remains ambiguous. V lost 4 bases and J 2 bases, leaving 12 bases between the germline ends. The CDR3 consists of 15 residues. CDR1 is MDHEN, CDR2 SYDVKM, per germline. CDR3 DNA sequence: TGTGCCAGCAGTTCTCGGGTAGGAGGCAATCAGCCCCAGCATTCT. Translation gives CASSSRVGGNQPQHS.

This clonotype was counted many times. The genes are TRBV14 and TRBJ2-7; the D is unclear. The germline V gene encodes CDR1 SGHDN and CDR2 FVKESK. The V gene lost 1 base and the J gene lost 0 bases, with 10 bases spanning the gap. The CDR3 runs 15 residues. CDR3 DNA: TGTGCCAGCAGCCAAGCACTCGACCTCTCCTACGAGCAGTACTTC. This translates into CASSQALDLSYEQYF.

The sample holds many counts of this clonotype. The J gene is TRBJ1-2, the V gene TRBV24-1; no clear D gene. Germline V lookup: CDR1 KGHDR, CDR2 SFDVKD. The V end lost 2 bases, the J end lost 8 bases, and 17 bases lay between the germline ends. The length of the CDR3 is 15 residues. The chain's CDR3 is CATSDSQAPFYGYTF. The CDR3 region has the DNA TGTGCCACCAGTGATTCTCAAGCCCCTTTCTACGGCTACACCTTC.

This clonotype was detected ten times or more. The chain couples TRBV24-1 to TRBJ2-7; 13 nucleotides match TRBD2. This CDR3 contains 17 residues. After removal of 0 bases from V and 1 base from J, the junction contained 2 bases not matched to a gene. Germline values: CDR1 KGHDR, CDR2 SFDVKD. The CDR3 sequence is CATSDLQLAGGSYEQYF. For the CDR3, the DNA is TGTGCCACCAGTGATTTGCAACTAGCGGGAGGGTCCTACGAGCAGTACTTC.

By share of the sample, this clonotype is medium-sized. V usage is TRBV6-1 and J usage is TRBJ1-2, with 12 positions matching TRBD1. V lost 6 bases to trimming and J lost 6 bases; unmatched junction nucleotides: 5. This CDR3 has 14 amino acids. Germline-derived CDR1 and CDR2 are MNHNS and SASEGT. The CDR3 DNA follows: TGTGCCAGCAGCCGGGGGACAGGGGGCAATGGCTACACCTTC. This encodes CASSRGTGGNGYTF.

Within the sample, this clonotype is medium-sized (0.01 to 0.1%). CDR3 nucleotide sequence: TGCAGTGCTAGAGGACTCACAGAAGCTTTCTTT. It specifies CSARGLTEAFF. The rearrangement joins TRBV20-1 to TRBJ1-1; D uncertain. CDR3 length: 11 amino acids. Germline V gives CDR1 DFQATT, CDR2 SNEGSKA (reference sequence). V was cut by 1 base and J by 8 bases, with 8 bases left in between.

In regard to this clonotype: This could be a read error, since a much larger clone is one nucleotide away. This chain connects TRBV12-3 or TRBV12-4 to TRBJ2-1; a possible D gene is TRBD2 (5 bases). This CDR3 is built from 13 residues. For the CDR3, the DNA is TGTGCCAGCAGTTCCCCCCGACTACGAGAGCAGCTCTTC. It translates to CASSSPRLREQLF.

To note about this clonotype: A much larger clone differs from this one at a single base, so this may be a read error. The CDR3 region has the DNA TGTGCCACCAGCAGTACAAGCCCCTACGAGCAGTACTTC. Amino acid sequence: CATSSTSPYEQYF. The chain employs TRBV15 and TRBJ2-7; D is uncertain. The CDR3 has 13 residues. The V gene's germline CDR1 is LNHNV and CDR2 YYDKDF (reference sequence). Trimming cost V 3 bases and J 2 bases, with 8 bases left between them.

As regards this clonotype: This sequence may be a read error, since a much larger clone differs from it by one base. The chain has TRBV19 and TRBJ2-1; 9 bases line up with TRBD2. The J call is uncertain, as TRBJ2-7 better fits the DNA end. The CDR3 is 16 residues long. Germline V gives CDR1 LNHDA, CDR2 SQIVND (reference sequence). The CDR3 spells CASSRDSGSLYNEQYF. The CDR3 DNA is TGTGCCAGTAGTAGAGATAGCGGGAGCCTTTACAATGAGCAGTACTTC.

This clonotype was recorded a few times. A read error may explain this, as a much larger clone is one base away. This chain's CDR3 is CASRSGTSHSEQFF. CDR3 in DNA: TGTGCCAGCCGCTCCGGGACTAGCCACAGTGAGCAGTTCTTC. This chain links TRBV6-1 with TRBJ2-1; 9 bases align to TRBD2. This CDR3 contains 14 residues. Germline V gene data show CDR1 as MNHNS and CDR2 as SASEGT. The trim removed 8 bases at V and 9 bases at J, leaving 11 bases unmatched.

This clonotype rates as medium-sized. CDR3 sequence reads: CASSVTSGYQETQYF. The CDR3 DNA is TGTGCCAGCAGTGTGACTAGCGGTTACCAAGAGACCCAGTACTTC. The chain employs TRBV27 and TRBJ2-5, with TRBD2 identical over 9 bases. The CDR3 sequence is 15 residues long. V was pared by 5 bases and J by 0 bases, with 4 bases of the junction left unmatched. In germline, CDR1 is MNHEY, CDR2 SMNVEV (reference sequence).

This clonotype was seen a few times. The V and J genes are TRBV11-2 and TRBJ2-3; D gene uncertain. The CDR3 sequence is 13 residues long. V was cut by 1 base and J by 3 bases, with 5 bases left in between. In germline, CDR1 is SGHAT, CDR2 FQNNGV. CDR3 sequence (DNA): TGTGCCAGCAGCTTAGCCGGTACAGATACGCAGTATTTT. It specifies CASSLAGTDTQYF. Using reference TRBV11-2 and TRBJ2-3 for the parts outside the CDR3, the full variable domain is EAGVAQSPRYKIIEKRQSVAFWCNPISGHATLYWYQQILGQGPKLLIQFQNNGVVDDSQLPKDRFSAERLKGVDSTLKIQPAKLEDSAVYLCASSLAGTDTQYFGPGTRLTVL.

This clonotype has ten or more counts. The chain couples TRBV5-1 to TRBJ2-3; 11 nucleotides agree with TRBD2. Germline-derived CDR1 and CDR2 are SGHRS and YFSETQ. CDR3 length: 16 amino acids. J lost 3 bases, V lost 0 bases, and 3 bases had no gene match. This CDR3 reads CASSLASGRSTDTQYF. Written as DNA, the CDR3 is TGCGCCAGCAGCTTGGCTAGCGGGAGGTCAACAGATACGCAGTATTTT.

This clonotype appeared many times. The gene calls are TRBV4-1 and TRBJ2-2; 7 bases line up with TRBD2. The CDR3 runs 13 residues. Germline-derived CDR1 and CDR2 are MGHRA and YSYEKL. Trimming removed 4 bases from V and 6 bases from J; junction bases left unmatched: 2. The CDR3 loop is CASSRSGSGELFF. The CDR3 DNA sequence: TGCGCCAGCAGCCGTAGCGGGTCCGGGGAGCTGTTTTTT.

This clonotype is classed as medium-sized (0.01 to 0.1%). This chain joins TRBV27 and TRBJ1-1; 7 bases fit TRBD1. Germline-derived CDR1 and CDR2 are MNHEY and SMNVEV (reference sequence). CDR3 length equals 15 residues. J lost 4 bases, V lost 6 bases, and 11 bases had no gene match. DNA of the CDR3: TGTGCCAGCAGAATACTAGACAGGGAGGTCACTGAAGCTTTCTTT. Amino acids: CASRILDREVTEAFF.

This CDR3 is CASCIGLPSSYEQYF. CDR3 in DNA: TGTGCCAGCTGTATTGGACTACCCTCCTCCTACGAGCAGTACTTC. This chain links TRBV18 with TRBJ2-7; D is possibly TRBD2 (6 bases). The CDR3 is made up of 15 amino acids. V was cut by 7 bases and J by 0 bases, with 16 bases left in between. The V gene's germline CDR1 is KGHSH and CDR2 LQKENI.